This T cell receptor beta chain was observed in a study of regulatory T cells in long-lasting Graves disease. Sequencing libraries for TCR beta were prepared with iRepertoire HTBI primers and Arm-PCR of CDR3 regions. Each CDR3 protein gets one entry after TCRdb re-called the multiplex PCR reads with MiXCR. The table has 250,000 or so distinct CDR3 sequences, 15% to 20% seen once. The CDR3 contains 14 residues. V lost 6 bases to trimming and J lost 7 bases, with 19 bases between them. Time point described: newly diagnosed GD, antithyroid drugs for less than 3 months. Following extraction of RNA from PBMCs, that RNA was used to make the TCR library. This sample was shared with a second study, whose subject was T cells in Graves' hyperthyroidism and ophthalmopathy.

The genes are TRBV12-3 or TRBV12-4 and TRBJ2-7; perhaps TRBD1 as D (6 bases). This clonotype was sampled from a woman aged 30 to 39 with Graves disease. The sequenced sample was peripheral blood mononuclear cells (PBMCs), obtained at new diagnosis, from a patient treated with antithyroid drugs. The DNA for the CDR3 is TGTGCCAGCAGCCCCACAGGGAATCACCGAGAGCAGTACTTC. This sequence encodes CASSPTGNHREQYF.